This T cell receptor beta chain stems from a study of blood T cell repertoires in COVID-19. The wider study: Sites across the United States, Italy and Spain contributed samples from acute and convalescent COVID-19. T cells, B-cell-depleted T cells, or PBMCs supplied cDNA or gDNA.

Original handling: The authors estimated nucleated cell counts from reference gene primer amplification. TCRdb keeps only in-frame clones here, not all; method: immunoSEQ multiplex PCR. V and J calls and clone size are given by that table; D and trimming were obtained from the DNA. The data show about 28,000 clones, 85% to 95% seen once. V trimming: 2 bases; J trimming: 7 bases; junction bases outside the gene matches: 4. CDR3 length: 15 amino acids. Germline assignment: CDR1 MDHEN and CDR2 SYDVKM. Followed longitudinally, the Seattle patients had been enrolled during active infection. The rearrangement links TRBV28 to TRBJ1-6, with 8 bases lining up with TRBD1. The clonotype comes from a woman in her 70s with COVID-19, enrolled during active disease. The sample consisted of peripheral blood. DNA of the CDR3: TGTGCCAGCAGTTTACTAGGACAGGGAAATTCACCCCTCCACTTT. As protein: CASSLLGQGNSPLHF.